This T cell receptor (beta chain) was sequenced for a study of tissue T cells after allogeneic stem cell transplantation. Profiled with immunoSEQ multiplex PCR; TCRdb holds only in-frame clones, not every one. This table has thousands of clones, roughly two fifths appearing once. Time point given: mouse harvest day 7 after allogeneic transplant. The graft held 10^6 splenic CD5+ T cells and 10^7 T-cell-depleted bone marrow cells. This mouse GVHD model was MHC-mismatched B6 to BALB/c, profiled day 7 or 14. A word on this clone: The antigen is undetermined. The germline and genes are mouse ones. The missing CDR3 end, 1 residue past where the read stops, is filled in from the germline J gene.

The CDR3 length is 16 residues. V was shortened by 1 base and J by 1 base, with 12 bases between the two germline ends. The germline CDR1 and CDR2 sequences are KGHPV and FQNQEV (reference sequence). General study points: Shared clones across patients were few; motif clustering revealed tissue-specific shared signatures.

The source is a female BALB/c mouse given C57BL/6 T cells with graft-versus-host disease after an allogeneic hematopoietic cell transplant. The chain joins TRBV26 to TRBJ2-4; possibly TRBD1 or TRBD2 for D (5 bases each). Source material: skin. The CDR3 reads CASSLWGKTGQNTLYF. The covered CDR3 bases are TGTGCCAGCAGTCTGTGGGGGAAAACCGGTCAAAACACCTTGTAC.